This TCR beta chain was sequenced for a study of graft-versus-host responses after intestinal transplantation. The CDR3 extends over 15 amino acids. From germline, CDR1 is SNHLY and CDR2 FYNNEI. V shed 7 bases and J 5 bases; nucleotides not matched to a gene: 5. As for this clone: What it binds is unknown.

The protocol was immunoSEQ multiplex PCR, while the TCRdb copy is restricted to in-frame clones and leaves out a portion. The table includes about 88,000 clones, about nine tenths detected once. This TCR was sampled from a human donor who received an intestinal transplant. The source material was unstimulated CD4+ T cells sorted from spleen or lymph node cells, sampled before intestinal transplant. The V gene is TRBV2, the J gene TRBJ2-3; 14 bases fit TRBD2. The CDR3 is CASKGLAGGGDTQYF. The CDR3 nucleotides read TGTGCCAGCAAAGGACTAGCGGGGGGAGGAGATACGCAGTATTTT. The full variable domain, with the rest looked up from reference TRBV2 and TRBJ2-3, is EPEVTQTPSHQVTQMGQEVILRCVPISNHLYFYWYRQILGQKVEFLVSFYNNEISEKSEIFDDQFSVERPDGSNFTLKIRSTKLEDSAMYFCASKGLAGGGDTQYFGPGTRLTVL.